The T cell receptor beta chain under discussion was sequenced for a study of Ad26.COV2.S vaccination and SARS-CoV-2 variants. Broader study findings: Using TCR breadth and depth analyses may have led to underestimated total T cell responses.

The CDR3 covers 15 residues. CDR1 is SGDLS, CDR2 YYNGEE, per germline. V was clipped by 0 bases and J by 1 base; unmatched bases: 2. The repertoire was sequenced with immunoSEQ multiplex PCR; TCRdb's copy has only in-frame clones and lacks some. This sample has more than 400,000 clones, with around 93% found just once. Treatment denoted: around 19 received Ad26.COV2.S at low or high dose, single or two shots; roughly five received placebo; per-sample allocation not given. Samples analyzed were those drawn on day 63 after the first vaccine or placebo injection. A word on this clone: Its antigen is unknown.

The V call is TRBV9, the J call TRBJ2-3; 7 positions agree with TRBD2. The receptor's source is a person aged 18-65 years who received the Ad26.COV2.S COVID-19 vaccine or a placebo. Sequenced here: peripheral blood, sampled in a trial of Ad26.COV2.S vaccine versus placebo. Written as DNA, the CDR3 is TGTGCCAGCAGCGTAGGGGACTATCGCACAGATACGCAGTATTTT. Its protein is CASSVGDYRTDTQYF.